The TCR beta chain described here comes from a study of shared T cell receptors in the human thymus. Measured with immunoSEQ multiplex PCR; TCRdb has only the in-frame clones, and not every one. The table lists hundreds of thousands of clones, over 75% of them singletons, with about 0.01% in the top ten. This clone was observed once. Germline loops: CDR1 SGHAT, CDR2 FQNNGV. The CDR3 has 16 amino acids. The J segment lost 6 bases and the V segment lost 5 bases, leaving 14 bases of the junction unmatched. These same data were also listed under a study on human thymus T cells. That investigation notes: Surgeons resected thymus tissue during corrective heart surgery.

The chain carries TRBV11-2 and TRBJ1-2; TRBD1 matches at 8 bases. Sample: thymocytes. The receptor comes from a boy younger than two with a congenital heart defect. The CDR3 DNA is TGTGCCAGCAGCCAACCGGGAGCCCTGACAGGGGATGGCTACACCTTC. This translates into CASSQPGALTGDGYTF.